These 25 T cell receptor beta chains were sequenced from one sample in a study of OX40 agonist ivuxolimab in advanced cancers. Method: immunoSEQ multiplex PCR; TCRdb's copy keeps in-frame clones and lacks some. This repertoire shows about 71,000 clones, 80% to 85% found once; its top ten account for around 0.77%. The source material was CD4+ or CD8+ T cells sorted from blood, sampled in a trial of the OX40 agonist ivuxolimab. The origin of the receptors is an adult with an advanced solid tumor such as melanoma, head and neck, liver or kidney cancer.

This clone occurred once. J is TRBJ2-7 and V is TRBV5-1; D is unresolved. The germline V gene has CDR1 SGHRS and CDR2 YFSETQ. This CDR3 contains 14 residues. Trimming pared 1 base from V and 1 base from J, leaving 9 bases between. The CDR3, as DNA: TGCGCCAGCAGCTTGCGGCAGCCGTCCTACGAGCAGTACTTC. It translates to CASSLRQPSYEQYF.

J is TRBJ2-7 and V is TRBV7-6; 14 bases line up with TRBD2. The CDR3 runs to 15 residues. Germline V lookup: CDR1 SGHVS, CDR2 FNYEAQ. V lost 5 bases and J lost 7; bases outside the gene matches: 7. The CDR3: CASSLGLAGVGEQYF. The CDR3 DNA is TGTGCCAGCAGCCTGGGACTAGCGGGAGTCGGGGAGCAGTACTTC.

The genes are TRBV19 and TRBJ1-1, with D possibly being TRBD1 (6 bases). Trimming removed 2 bases from V and 1 base from J, with 14 bases in between. Germline-derived CDR1 and CDR2 are LNHDA and SQIVND (reference sequence). The CDR3 sequence is 16 residues long. The CDR3 nucleotides are TGTGCCAGTAGTATAAGACCCGACAGGAGGAACACTGAAGCTTTCTTT. This translates into CASSIRPDRRNTEAFF.

This chain links TRBV5-1 with TRBJ2-3, with 7 bases matching TRBD1. This CDR3 is built from 14 residues. J lost 4 bases, V lost 4 bases, and 6 bases had no gene match. Germline V gene lookup returns CDR1 SGHRS and CDR2 YFSETQ. In DNA, the CDR3 is TGCGCCAGCAGCGCAGGGACAGCCGCAGATACGCAGTATTTT. Protein: CASSAGTAADTQYF. Filled out from reference TRBV5-1 and TRBJ2-3, the complete variable domain reads KAGVTQTPRYLIKTRGQQVTLSCSPISGHRSVSWYQQTPGQGLQFLFEYFSETQRNKGNFPGRFSGRQFSNSRSEMNVSTLELGDSALYLCASSAGTAADTQYFGPGTRLTVL.

The rearrangement links TRBV30 to TRBJ1-2, with D maybe TRBD1 (5 bases). V dropped 4 bases and J dropped 5 bases, with 11 bases sitting between them. The CDR3 covers 12 residues. CDR1 and CDR2 from the germline V gene are GTSNPN and SVGIG (reference sequence). CDR3 loop: CAWNLGGYGYTF. The CDR3 nucleotides read TGTGCCTGGAACCTCGGGGGATATGGCTACACCTTC.

J is TRBJ2-2 and V is TRBV9; the D gene is possibly TRBD2 (5 bases). Germline V CDR1 and CDR2: SGDLS, YYNGEE. Trimming took 0 bases from V and 6 from J, leaving 9 bases between them. CDR3 size: 14 residues. The CDR3 spells CASSVVARAGELFF. Written as DNA, the CDR3 is TGTGCCAGCAGCGTAGTGGCGAGGGCCGGGGAGCTGTTTTTT.

V gene TRBV11-1 combines with J gene TRBJ1-2, with D uncertain. V lost 5 bases and J lost 2, with 6 bases in between. This CDR3 spans 12 amino acids. Germline V gene lookup returns CDR1 SGHAT and CDR2 FQDESV (reference sequence). The chain's CDR3 is CASSSRNYGYTF. As DNA, the CDR3 is TGTGCCAGCAGCAGTCGGAACTATGGCTACACCTTC.

The chain has TRBV5-6 and TRBJ2-3; D perhaps matches TRBD1 (5 bases). The CDR3 length is 14 residues. Trimming left V 2 bases short and J 2 bases short, with 9 bases between. Germline-derived CDR1 and CDR2 are SGHDT and YYEEEE. The CDR3 coding sequence is TGTGCCAGCAGCTTAAGGGGCCTCACAGATACGCAGTATTTT. Residues: CASSLRGLTDTQYF.

V is TRBV7-9 and J is TRBJ2-5; D possibly corresponds to TRBD2 (5 bases). From germline, CDR1 is SEHNR and CDR2 FQNEAQ (reference sequence). The CDR3 runs 11 residues. Trimming took 3 bases from V and 7 from J, leaving 6 bases between them. CDR3 amino acids: CASSLDWTQYF. The CDR3 DNA follows: TGTGCCAGCAGCTTGGACTGGACCCAGTACTTC.

The chain couples TRBV6-5 to TRBJ2-5; possibly TRBD2 for D (5 bases). The CDR3 has 16 residues. Germline assignment: CDR1 MNHEY and CDR2 SVGAGI. Trimming removed 4 bases from V and 5 bases from J, with 20 bases in between. CDR3 DNA sequence: TGTGCCAGCAGTTCCGTTCAAGACTATTGGTATGAGACCCAGTACTTC. It specifies CASSSVQDYWYETQYF.

This rearrangement joins TRBV4-2 to TRBJ2-1; 11 nucleotides align to TRBD2. Trimming cost V 0 bases and J 2 bases; bases outside gene matches: 3. CDR1 is LGHNA and CDR2 is YNFKEQ in the germline V gene. The CDR3 loop spans 17 amino acids. As DNA, the CDR3 is TGTGCCAGCAGCCAAGACCGGACTAGCGGGCCCTACAATGAGCAGTTCTTC. Translating it yields CASSQDRTSGPYNEQFF.

This clone has just one count. The rearrangement joins TRBV30 to TRBJ2-1, with 12 bases identical to TRBD2. Germline loops: CDR1 GTSNPN, CDR2 SVGIG (reference sequence). Unmatched junction bases numbered 11, after V lost 3 bases and J lost 5 bases. This CDR3 has 17 amino acids. The CDR3 loop is CAWRRTSGIAGDNEQFF. The CDR3 nucleotides read TGTGCCTGGAGGAGGACTAGCGGGATCGCGGGGGACAATGAGCAGTTCTTC.

The chain couples TRBV7-9 to TRBJ1-3; 9 positions match TRBD1. This CDR3 has 18 residues. V dropped 0 bases and J dropped 1; count of bases not matched to a gene: 7. Per germline, CDR1 SEHNR and CDR2 FQNEAQ (reference sequence). The CDR3, as DNA: TGTGCCAGCAGCTTAGCTTCAACAGGGGGCGCGTCTGGAAACACCATATATTTT. This sequence encodes CASSLASTGGASGNTIYF.

V is TRBV19 and J is TRBJ2-7, with D perhaps TRBD1 or TRBD2 (6 bases each). V lost 4 bases and J 5 bases, leaving 18 bases between the germline ends. The CDR3 loop spans 15 amino acids. The germline V gene has CDR1 LNHDA and CDR2 SQIVND (reference sequence). As DNA, the CDR3 is TGTGCCAGTAGTAACAAAACAGGGAGGAGAAACGAGCAGTACTTC. It translates to CASSNKTGRRNEQYF.

This chain uses TRBV6-1 with TRBJ1-1, with D unresolved. V dropped 4 bases and J dropped 1 base, with 7 bases sitting between them. The CDR3 consists of 13 residues. Germline CDR1 reads MNHNS; CDR2 reads SASEGT. CDR3 in amino acids: CASSVETNTEAFF. DNA of the CDR3: TGTGCCAGCAGTGTGGAGACGAACACTGAAGCTTTCTTT.

This clone has a single count. The V and J genes are TRBV2 and TRBJ2-2, with TRBD1 identical over 11 bases. The J segment lost 5 bases and the V segment lost 6 bases, leaving 5 bases of the junction unmatched. Germline V CDR1 and CDR2: SNHLY, FYNNEI. This CDR3 has 15 amino acids. The CDR3: CASRGGQGATGELFF. CDR3 in DNA: TGTGCCAGCAGGGGCGGACAGGGGGCGACCGGGGAGCTGTTTTTT. The full variable domain, rest sourced from reference TRBV2 and TRBJ2-2, is EPEVTQTPSHQVTQMGQEVILRCVPISNHLYFYWYRQILGQKVEFLVSFYNNEISEKSEIFDDQFSVERPDGSNFTLKIRSTKLEDSAMYFCASRGGQGATGELFFGEGSRLTVL.

The V call is TRBV18, the J call TRBJ2-1; D is ambiguous. Germline V gene sequence: CDR1 KGHSH, CDR2 LQKENI. The CDR3 has 15 residues. The ends were cut back, 7 bases at V and 0 bases at J, with 13 bases in the middle. CDR3 sequence: CASLKTQASYNEQFF. For the CDR3, the DNA is TGTGCCAGCTTAAAAACTCAGGCCTCCTACAATGAGCAGTTCTTC.

The chain joins TRBV27 to TRBJ1-4; D uncertain. Germline loops: CDR1 MNHEY, CDR2 SMNVEV (reference sequence). This CDR3 region has 13 residues. V was shortened by 3 bases and J by 5 bases, with 7 bases between the two germline ends. CDR3: CASSFSGNEKLFF. In DNA form, the CDR3 reads TGTGCCAGCAGTTTTTCAGGCAATGAAAAACTGTTTTTT.

J is TRBJ2-5 and V is TRBV5-1; the D is unclear. Deletions cut 1 base from V and 1 base from J, with 8 bases between. This CDR3 region has 14 residues. CDR1 and CDR2 (germline): SGHRS, YFSETQ. The CDR3 DNA reads as TGCGCCAGCAGCTTGTCTGATCCCCAAGAGACCCAGTACTTC. Translation: CASSLSDPQETQYF.

The chain couples TRBV28 to TRBJ1-4, with a weak D call TRBD1 (6 bases). The germline V gene has CDR1 MDHEN and CDR2 SYDVKM. V was pared by 1 base and J by 8 bases, with 11 bases between. This CDR3 region has 14 residues. CDR3 DNA: TGTGCCAGCAGTTTATTAACAGGGCAGGAAAAACTGTTTTTT. Translating gives CASSLLTGQEKLFF.

This clone appeared a few times. The V gene is TRBV19, the J gene TRBJ1-2, with 7 bases aligning to TRBD1. J lost 4 bases, V lost 9 bases, and 8 bases had no gene match. Germline CDR1 is LNHDA and CDR2 is SQIVND (reference sequence). This CDR3 has 13 amino acids. CDR3 region: CASGTAQLYGYTF. Here the CDR3 DNA reads TGTGCCAGCGGGACAGCCCAACTCTATGGCTACACCTTC.

V and J are TRBV29-1 and TRBJ2-5; D is possibly TRBD1 (6 bases). Germline loops: CDR1 SQVTM, CDR2 ANQGSEA. CDR3 length: 13 residues. Trimming took 1 base from V and 5 from J, leaving 11 bases between them. CDR3 nucleotides: TGCAGCGTTGAAGTTGTCGACAGGGAGACCCAGTACTTC. Translating gives CSVEVVDRETQYF.

This clone was recorded only once. V is TRBV19 and J is TRBJ1-1; 8 nucleotides match TRBD1. This CDR3 has 13 amino acids. The germline V gene encodes CDR1 LNHDA and CDR2 SQIVND (reference sequence). Trimming cost V 5 bases and J 4 bases; bases outside gene matches: 3. DNA for the CDR3: TGTGCCAGTAGTGCTACAGGGGGCACTGAAGCTTTCTTT. As protein: CASSATGGTEAFF.

This chain connects TRBV28 to TRBJ2-5, with TRBD2 matching over 8 bases. CDR1 and CDR2 from the germline V gene are MDHEN and SYDVKM. This CDR3 has 15 amino acids. The V and J ends lost 8 bases and 3 bases, in that order; junction bases with no gene match: 11. CDR3 DNA: TGTGCCAGCCTCCGAAGCGGGAGTGGAGAAGAGACCCAGTACTTC. It yields the protein CASLRSGSGEETQYF.

This chain links TRBV13 with TRBJ2-1; 13 bases are shared with TRBD2. Germline loops: CDR1 PRHDT, CDR2 FYEKMQ (reference sequence). Germline trimming cut 2 bases from V and 4 bases from J; bases unmatched to any gene: 11. CDR3 length equals 19 residues. CDR3 nucleotide sequence: TGTGCCAGCAGCTTATTGACAGACACTAGCGGGAGGGCTTACAATGAGCAGTTCTTC. Its translation: CASSLLTDTSGRAYNEQFF.